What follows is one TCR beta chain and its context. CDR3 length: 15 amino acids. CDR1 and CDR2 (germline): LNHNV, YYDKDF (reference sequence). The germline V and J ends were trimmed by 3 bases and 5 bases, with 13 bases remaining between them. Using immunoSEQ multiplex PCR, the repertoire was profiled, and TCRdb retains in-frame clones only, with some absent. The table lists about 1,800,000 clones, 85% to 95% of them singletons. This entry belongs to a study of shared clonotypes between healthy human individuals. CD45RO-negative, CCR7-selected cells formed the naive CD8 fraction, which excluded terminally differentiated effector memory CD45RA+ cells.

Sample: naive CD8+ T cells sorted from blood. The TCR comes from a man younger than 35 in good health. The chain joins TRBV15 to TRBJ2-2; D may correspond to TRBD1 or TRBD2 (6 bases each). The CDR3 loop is CATSSSLGGTGELFF. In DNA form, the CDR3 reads TGTGCCACCAGCAGTAGTCTAGGGGGGACCGGGGAGCTGTTTTTT.